This T cell receptor (beta chain) appears in the sequencing data of a study of immune cell composition in non-small cell lung cancer. Findings and limits, study-wide: Lung adenocarcinomas had lower top 10 clone scores and clonality than squamous tumours. Adenocarcinomas with higher top tumour-associated clone frequency had more reactive TILs.

Note on this clone: As yet, its antigen is unknown.

Libraries were prepared by immunoSEQ multiplex PCR; TCRdb keeps only in-frame clonotypes and omits some of them. The sample contains 5,500 to 7,500 clones, 70% of which appear only once. The sequenced sample was lung tumor tissue. This receptor was taken from a human donor with non-small cell lung cancer.

The DNA of the CDR3 is TGTGCCAGCAGCTCTACATCGGGACAGGGGGCCCACGAGCAGTACTTC. Protein: CASSSTSGQGAHEQYF. The chain recombines TRBV7-9 with TRBJ2-7, with TRBD1 matching 12 bases. CDR1 and CDR2 (germline): SEHNR, FQNEAQ (reference sequence). The junction had 9 bases not matched to a gene; V was cut back by 4 bases and J by 5 bases. The CDR3 totals 16 residues.